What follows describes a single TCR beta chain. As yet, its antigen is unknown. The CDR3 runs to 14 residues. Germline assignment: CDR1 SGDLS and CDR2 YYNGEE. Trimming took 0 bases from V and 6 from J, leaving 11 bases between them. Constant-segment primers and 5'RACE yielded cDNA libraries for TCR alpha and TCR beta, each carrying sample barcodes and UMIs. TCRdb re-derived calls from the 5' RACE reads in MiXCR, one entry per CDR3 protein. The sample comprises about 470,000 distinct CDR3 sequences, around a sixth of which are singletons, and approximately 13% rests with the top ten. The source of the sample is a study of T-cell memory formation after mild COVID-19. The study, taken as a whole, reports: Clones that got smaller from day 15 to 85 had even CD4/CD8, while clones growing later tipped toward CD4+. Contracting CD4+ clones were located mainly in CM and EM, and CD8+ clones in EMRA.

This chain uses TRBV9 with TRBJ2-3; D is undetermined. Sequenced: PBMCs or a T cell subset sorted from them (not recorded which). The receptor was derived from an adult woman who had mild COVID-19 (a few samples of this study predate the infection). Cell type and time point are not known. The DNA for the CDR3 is TGTGCCAGCAGCGTAGCAGGAGTCGGTGATACGCAGTATTTT. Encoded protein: CASSVAGVGDTQYF.